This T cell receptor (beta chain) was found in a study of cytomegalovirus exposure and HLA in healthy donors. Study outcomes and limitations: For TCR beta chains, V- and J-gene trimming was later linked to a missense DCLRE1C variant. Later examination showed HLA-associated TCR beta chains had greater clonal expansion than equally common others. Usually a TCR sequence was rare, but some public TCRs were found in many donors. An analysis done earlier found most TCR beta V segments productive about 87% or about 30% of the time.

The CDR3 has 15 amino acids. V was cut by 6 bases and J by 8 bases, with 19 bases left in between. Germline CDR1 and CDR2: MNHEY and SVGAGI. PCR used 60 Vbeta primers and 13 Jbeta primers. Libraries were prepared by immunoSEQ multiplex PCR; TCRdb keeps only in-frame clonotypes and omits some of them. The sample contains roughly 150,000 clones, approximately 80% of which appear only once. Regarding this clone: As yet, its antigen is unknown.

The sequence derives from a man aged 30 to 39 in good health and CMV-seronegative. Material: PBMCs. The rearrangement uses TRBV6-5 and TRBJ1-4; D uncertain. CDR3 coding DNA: TGTGCCAGCAGCACCACCCGTCGCAGCGCCGAAAAACTGTTTTTT. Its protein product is CASSTTRRSAEKLFF.